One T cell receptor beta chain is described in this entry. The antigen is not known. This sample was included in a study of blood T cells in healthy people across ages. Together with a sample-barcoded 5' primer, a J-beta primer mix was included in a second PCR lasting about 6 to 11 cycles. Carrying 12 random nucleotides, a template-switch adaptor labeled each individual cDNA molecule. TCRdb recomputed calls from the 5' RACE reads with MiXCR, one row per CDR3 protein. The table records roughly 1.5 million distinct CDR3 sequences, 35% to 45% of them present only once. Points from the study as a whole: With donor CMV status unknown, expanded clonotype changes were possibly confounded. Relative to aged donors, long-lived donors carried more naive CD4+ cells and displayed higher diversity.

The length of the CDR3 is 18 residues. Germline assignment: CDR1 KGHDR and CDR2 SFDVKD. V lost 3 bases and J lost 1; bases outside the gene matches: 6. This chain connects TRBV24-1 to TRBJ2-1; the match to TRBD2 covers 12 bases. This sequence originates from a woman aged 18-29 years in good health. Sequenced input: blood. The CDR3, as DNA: TGTGCCACCAGTGATCCGACTAGCGGGAGCCTTTCCTACAATGAGCAGTTCTTC. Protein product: CATSDPTSGSLSYNEQFF.